Below, 25 T cell receptor beta chains from the same sample are listed, as sequenced in a study of spatial heterogeneity in lung cancer. Each CDR3 protein is one row after TCRdb ran MiXCR on the 5' RACE reads. The repertoire holds under 15,000 distinct CDR3 sequences, roughly an eighth seen once, with roughly 2.3% in the top ten. Stated time point: sample taken at primary tumor resection. Whole RNA came from tumor, nontumor lung or frozen PBMC and was sequenced without being sorted. This specimen consisted of PBMCs, obtained at surgery. These TCRs come from a female donor with early-stage non-small cell lung cancer.

This clonotype came up many times. CDR3 in DNA: TGCGCCAGCAGCATACAGGGGGCGGACGGAAACACCATATATTTT. This codes for CASSIQGADGNTIYF. The J gene is TRBJ1-3, the V gene TRBV5-1; 9 bases align to TRBD1. Germline V lookup: CDR1 SGHRS, CDR2 YFSETQ. The junction had 6 bases not matched to a gene; V was cut back by 4 bases and J by 4 bases. This CDR3 spans 15 amino acids.

This clonotype is classed as medium-sized (0.01 to 0.1%). The V gene is TRBV3-1, the J gene TRBJ1-4; the D gene is possibly TRBD1 (5 bases). Germline V gives CDR1 LGHDT, CDR2 YNNKEL (reference sequence). This CDR3 comprises 14 residues. V dropped 5 bases and J dropped 5 bases, with 12 bases sitting between them. The CDR3 loop is CASSWAGKNEKLFF. The CDR3 coding sequence is TGTGCCAGCAGCTGGGCAGGGAAAAATGAAAAACTGTTTTTT.

By sample share, this clonotype is medium-sized. V and J are TRBV6-5 and TRBJ1-5, with 10 nucleotides matching TRBD1. CDR1 MNHEY and CDR2 SVGAGI come from the germline V gene. The length of the CDR3 is 14 residues. The J segment lost 4 bases and the V segment lost 6 bases, leaving 3 bases of the junction unmatched. The CDR3 nucleotides are TGTGCCAGCAGCTCGGGACAGGGGAATCAGCCCCAGCATTTT. Its translation is CASSSGQGNQPQHF.

This clonotype was observed many times. The V and J genes are TRBV2 and TRBJ2-3, with 11 bases lining up with TRBD2. The CDR3 is 16 amino acids. Germline values: CDR1 SNHLY, CDR2 FYNNEI. V shed 6 bases, J shed 7 bases, and the junction held 12 bases outside the gene matches. The DNA of the CDR3 is TGTGCCAGCAGGCTCCTATTAGCGGGAGGGCCAAATACGCAGTATTTT. This sequence encodes CASRLLLAGGPNTQYF.

This clonotype is termed medium-sized. The chain uses TRBV29-1 and TRBJ2-7; tentative D call: TRBD2 (6 bases). CDR1 is SQVTM and CDR2 is ANQGSEA in the germline V gene. V was cut by 5 bases and J by 4 bases, with 9 bases left in between. The CDR3 has 11 residues. The CDR3 sequence: CSVQEGYEQYF. Written as DNA, the CDR3 is TGCAGCGTTCAGGAGGGGTACGAGCAGTACTTC.

Many counts were recorded for this clonotype. V gene TRBV6-6 combines with J gene TRBJ2-3; TRBD1 agrees at 8 bases. There are 14 residues in the CDR3. Germline CDR1 reads MNHNY; CDR2 reads SVGAGI (reference sequence). Germline trimming cut 7 bases from V and 6 bases from J; bases unmatched to any gene: 9. The CDR3 spells CASTDRQGKDTQYF. CDR3 sequence (DNA): TGTGCCAGCACCGATCGACAGGGGAAGGATACGCAGTATTTT.

By proportion, this clonotype is medium-sized. The rearrangement joins TRBV29-1 to TRBJ2-1; D is uncertain. Per the germline V gene, CDR1 is SQVTM and CDR2 is ANQGSEA. This CDR3 has 13 amino acids. Trimming cost V 4 bases and J 2 bases, with 9 bases left between them. CDR3 amino acids: CSVASHAYNEQFF. In nucleotides, the CDR3 is TGCAGCGTTGCCAGTCATGCCTACAATGAGCAGTTCTTC.

By frequency in the sample, this clonotype is medium-sized. The gene calls are TRBV20-1 and TRBJ2-7; a possible D gene is TRBD1 (5 bases). This CDR3 spans 15 amino acids. Deletions cut 6 bases from V and 6 bases from J, with 24 bases between. Germline V gene sequence: CDR1 DFQATT, CDR2 SNEGSKA (reference sequence). CDR3 in DNA: TGCAGTGCCGGTGTGCAGGGTCCGAAAGCAGGCGAGCAGTACTTC. Amino acid sequence: CSAGVQGPKAGEQYF.

This clonotype was seen repeatedly, ten times or more. J is TRBJ2-3 and V is TRBV7-2; D is perhaps TRBD1 (6 bases). The CDR3 length is 14 residues. The germline CDR1 and CDR2 sequences are SGHTA and FQGNSA. V dropped 3 bases and J dropped 5 bases, with 12 bases sitting between them. The CDR3 here is CASSFWGRVDTQYF. CDR3 in DNA: TGTGCCAGCAGCTTCTGGGGGCGGGTAGATACGCAGTATTTT.

By sample share, this clonotype is medium-sized. V usage is TRBV23-1 and J usage is TRBJ2-7, with TRBD1 identical over 8 bases. TRBV23-1 is labeled an ORF, and its function is uncertain. This CDR3 has 17 amino acids. V lost 3 bases to trimming and J lost 9 bases; unmatched junction nucleotides: 19. CDR3 amino acids: CASSHRTGQDKWNGQYF. Here the CDR3 DNA reads TGCGCCAGCAGTCACCGGACAGGGCAGGATAAATGGAACGGGCAGTACTTC.

By share of the sample, this clonotype is medium-sized. This chain links TRBV20-1 with TRBJ2-7, with D unclear. The germline V gene has CDR1 DFQATT and CDR2 SNEGSKA (reference sequence). CDR3 length: 13 amino acids. Trimming took off 0 bases at V and 4 bases at J, with 10 bases between the two ends. The CDR3 protein is CSAREGPRYEQYF. CDR3 nucleotide sequence: TGCAGTGCTAGAGAGGGCCCGCGGTACGAGCAGTACTTC.

Relative to its sample, this clonotype is medium-sized. The chain recombines TRBV12-3 or TRBV12-4 with TRBJ2-5; D remains unclear. The CDR3 loop spans 12 amino acids. V lost 5 bases and J lost 2, with 6 bases in between. CDR3 loop: CASSEQQETQYF. The CDR3 bases are TGTGCCAGCAGTGAACAACAAGAGACCCAGTACTTC.

This clonotype counts as medium-sized. This chain links TRBV29-1 with TRBJ2-5, with 7 bases aligning to TRBD1. Germline CDR1 reads SQVTM; CDR2 reads ANQGSEA. Germline trimming cut 5 bases from V and 4 bases from J; bases unmatched to any gene: 4. The length of the CDR3 is 12 residues. The CDR3 DNA is TGCAGCGTTCGAGGGGGCGCAGAGACCCAGTACTTC. Protein product: CSVRGGAETQYF.

In its sample, this clonotype is medium-sized. The chain uses TRBV7-2 and TRBJ2-1; D uncertain. CDR1 SGHTA and CDR2 FQGNSA come from the germline V gene. Trimming took off 1 base at V and 10 bases at J, with 5 bases between the two ends. The CDR3 contains 11 residues. CDR3 sequence: CASSLVREQFF. The CDR3 DNA is TGTGCCAGCAGCTTAGTACGGGAGCAGTTCTTC.

As for this clonotype: A much more abundant neighbour one base away suggests this may be a read error. The genes are TRBV7-9 and TRBJ2-5; the D call may be TRBD1 or TRBD2 (6 bases each). V was pared by 1 base and J by 10 bases, with 16 bases between. Germline CDR1 SEHNR, CDR2 FQNEAQ (reference sequence). The CDR3 extends over 14 amino acids. CDR3 protein: CASSLVPAEGDQYF. In nucleotides, the CDR3 is TGTGCCAGCAGCTTAGTCCCTGCGGAGGGGGACCAGTACTTC.

This clonotype has a count of ten or more. DNA of the CDR3: TGTGCCTGGAGTCGGGGGTCTAGCACAGATACGCAGTATTTT. Its translation: CAWSRGSSTDTQYF. This chain connects TRBV30 to TRBJ2-3; TRBD2 is a possible D gene (6 bases). CDR3 length: 14 residues. In germline, CDR1 is GTSNPN, CDR2 SVGIG (reference sequence). Trimming cost V 2 bases and J 0 bases, with 9 bases left between them.

This clonotype came up many times. V usage is TRBV19 and J usage is TRBJ1-2; D perhaps matches TRBD1 (5 bases). V was cut by 10 bases and J by 6 bases, with 18 bases left in between. CDR3 size: 13 residues. Germline CDR1 and CDR2: LNHDA and SQIVND (reference sequence). The CDR3 is CATLRSGIDGYTF. The CDR3 DNA is TGTGCCACCCTAAGGTCAGGGATCGATGGCTACACCTTC.

This clonotype was counted many times. V gene TRBV3-1 combines with J gene TRBJ1-5; unclear D gene. In germline, CDR1 is LGHDT, CDR2 YNNKEL (reference sequence). V lost 3 bases to trimming and J lost 3 bases, with 9 bases between them. The CDR3 spans 14 residues. The CDR3 spells CASSHRGFNQPQHF. The CDR3 bases are TGTGCCAGCAGCCACCGGGGATTCAATCAGCCCCAGCATTTT.

Within the sample, this clonotype is medium-sized. The V and J genes are TRBV6-5 and TRBJ1-2; D perhaps matches TRBD1 (5 bases). CDR1 and CDR2 (germline): MNHEY, SVGAGI. The CDR3 covers 13 residues. V was trimmed by 3 bases and J by 6 bases, leaving 11 bases between them. CDR3 coding DNA: TGTGCCAGCAGTTATCCCACGGGGGATGGCTACACCTTC. As protein: CASSYPTGDGYTF.

This clonotype is classed as medium-sized. The chain carries TRBV20-1 and TRBJ2-3; possibly TRBD1 or TRBD2 for D (5 bases each). Germline lookup yields CDR1 DFQATT and CDR2 SNEGSKA (reference sequence). Trimming left V 3 bases short and J 2 bases short, with 27 bases between. This CDR3 region has 19 residues. The CDR3 loop is CSARPQYTTTGTPTDTQYF. The CDR3 nucleotides are TGCAGTGCTAGGCCCCAGTACACCACAACCGGGACCCCCACAGATACGCAGTATTTT.

In this sample, this clonotype is medium-sized. This rearrangement joins TRBV20-1 to TRBJ2-1; D possibly uses TRBD1 or TRBD2 (7 bases each). V dropped 5 bases and J dropped 1 base, with 18 bases sitting between them. Germline CDR1 and CDR2: DFQATT and SNEGSKA (reference sequence). CDR3 length: 16 residues. CDR3 region: CSAPLRGGGSYNEQFF. CDR3 nucleotide sequence: TGCAGTGCTCCCCTCAGGGGGGGGGGATCCTACAATGAGCAGTTCTTC.

This clonotype is judged medium-sized. This chain joins TRBV5-1 and TRBJ2-5; 11 bases are shared with TRBD2. This CDR3 comprises 19 residues. CDR1 is SGHRS and CDR2 is YFSETQ in the germline V gene. V trimming: 7 bases; J trimming: 2 bases; junction bases outside the gene matches: 19. For the CDR3, the DNA is TGCGCCAGCTTGACCAGTCCGACTAGCGGGGACGGGGTTCAAGAGACCCAGTACTTC. This codes for CASLTSPTSGDGVQETQYF.

V gene TRBV29-1 combines with J gene TRBJ2-2, with a possible D match to TRBD1 (6 bases). The CDR3 is 16 residues long. Deletions cut 3 bases from V and 4 bases from J, with 18 bases between. Looked up from germline, CDR1 is SQVTM and CDR2 is ANQGSEA. CDR3 region: CSVEQFSRGLTGELFF. CDR3 nucleotides: TGCAGCGTTGAGCAGTTTTCCAGGGGCCTCACCGGGGAGCTGTTTTTT.

This clonotype was observed at least ten times. CDR3 bases: TGTGCCAGCAGGTTCGGGGGCGACGAGCAGTACTTC. As protein: CASRFGGDEQYF. V gene TRBV7-9 combines with J gene TRBJ2-7; the D gene could be TRBD1 or TRBD2 (6 bases each). Per the germline V gene, CDR1 is SEHNR and CDR2 is FQNEAQ (reference sequence). V shed 6 bases and J shed 5 bases, with 11 bases lying between them. The CDR3 consists of 12 residues. The full variable domain, completed using reference TRBV7-9 and TRBJ2-7, is DTGVSQNPRHKITKRGQNVTFRCDPISEHNRLYWYRQTLGQGPEFLTYFQNEAQLEKSRLLSDRFSAERPKGSFSTLEIQRTEQGDSAMYLCASRFGGDEQYFGPGTRLTVT.

This clonotype was found many times. The rearrangement joins TRBV6-4 to TRBJ1-5; D is perhaps TRBD1 (5 bases). The CDR3 sequence is 13 residues long. Trimming stripped 4 bases from V and 2 bases from J, with 6 bases between. Germline CDR1 is MRHNA and CDR2 is SNTAGT. For the CDR3, the DNA is TGTGCCAGCAGTGCAGGGCGCAATCAGCCCCAGCATTTT. Amino acids: CASSAGRNQPQHF.